This TCR beta chain emerged from a study of blood T cell repertoires in COVID-19. At the level of the study: The cDNA or gDNA used as material had been derived from T cells, B-cell-depleted T cells, or PBMCs.

This CDR3 is 12 amino acids long. Trimming removed 1 base from V and 7 bases from J, with 8 bases in between. Germline V gives CDR1 SGHAT, CDR2 FQNNGV. As originally analysed: Amplification with reference gene primers provided the estimates of nucleated cell counts. Profiling relied on immunoSEQ multiplex PCR, and the TCRdb table lists in-frame clones only, not all of them. D and trimming were read from the DNA, whereas the V and J calls and clone size are those reported in that table. The sample includes fewer than 65,000 clones, around 88% of them seen just once. What was sequenced was peripheral blood. This TCR derives from a man in his 60s with acute or convalescent COVID-19. The V and J genes are TRBV11-2 and TRBJ2-7; unclear D gene. CDR3 loop: CASSLGHDEQYF. The CDR3 nucleotides read TGTGCCAGCAGCTTAGGGCACGATGAGCAGTACTTC. The full variable domain, with the rest looked up from reference TRBV11-2 and TRBJ2-7, is EAGVAQSPRYKIIEKRQSVAFWCNPISGHATLYWYQQILGQGPKLLIQFQNNGVVDDSQLPKDRFSAERLKGVDSTLKIQPAKLEDSAVYLCASSLGHDEQYFGPGTRLTVT.